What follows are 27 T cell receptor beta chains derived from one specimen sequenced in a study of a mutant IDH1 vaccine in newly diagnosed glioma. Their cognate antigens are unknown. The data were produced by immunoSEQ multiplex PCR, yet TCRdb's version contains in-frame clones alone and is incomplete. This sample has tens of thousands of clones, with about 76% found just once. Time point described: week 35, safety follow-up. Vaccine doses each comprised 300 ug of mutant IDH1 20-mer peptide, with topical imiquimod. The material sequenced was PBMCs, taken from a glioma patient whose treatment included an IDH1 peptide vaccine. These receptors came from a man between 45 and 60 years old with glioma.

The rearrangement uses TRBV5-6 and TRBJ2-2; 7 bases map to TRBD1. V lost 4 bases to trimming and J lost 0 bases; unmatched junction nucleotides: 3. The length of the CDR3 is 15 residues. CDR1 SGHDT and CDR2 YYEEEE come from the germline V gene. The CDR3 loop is CASSLDRANTGELFF. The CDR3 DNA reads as TGTGCCAGCAGCCTTGACAGGGCGAACACCGGGGAGCTGTTTTTT.

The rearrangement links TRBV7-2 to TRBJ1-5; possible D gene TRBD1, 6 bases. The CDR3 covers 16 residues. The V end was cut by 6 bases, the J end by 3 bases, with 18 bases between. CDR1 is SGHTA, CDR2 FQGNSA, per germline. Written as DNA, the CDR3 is TGTGCCAGCAGTCCCCGAGGGGGGGCTACCAATCAGCCCCAGCATTTT. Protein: CASSPRGGATNQPQHF.

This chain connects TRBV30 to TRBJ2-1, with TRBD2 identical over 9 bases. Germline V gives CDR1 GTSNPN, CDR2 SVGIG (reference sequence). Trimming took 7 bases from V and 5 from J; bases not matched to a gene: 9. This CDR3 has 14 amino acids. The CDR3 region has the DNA TGTGCCTCCTCGGCTAGCGGGGCGGACAATGAGCAGTTCTTC. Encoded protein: CASSASGADNEQFF. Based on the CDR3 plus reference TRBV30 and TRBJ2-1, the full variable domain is SQTIHQWPATLVQPVGSPLSLECTVEGTSNPNLYWYRQAAGRGLQLLFYSVGIGQISSEVPQNLSASRPQDRQFILSSKKLLLSDSGFYLCASSASGADNEQFFGPGTRLTVL.

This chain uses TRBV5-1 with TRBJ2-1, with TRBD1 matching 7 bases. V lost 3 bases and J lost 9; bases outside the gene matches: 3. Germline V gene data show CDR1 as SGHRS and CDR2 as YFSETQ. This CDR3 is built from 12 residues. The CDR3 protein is CASSSGQAEQFF. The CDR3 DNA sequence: TGCGCCAGCAGCTCCGGACAGGCTGAGCAGTTCTTC.

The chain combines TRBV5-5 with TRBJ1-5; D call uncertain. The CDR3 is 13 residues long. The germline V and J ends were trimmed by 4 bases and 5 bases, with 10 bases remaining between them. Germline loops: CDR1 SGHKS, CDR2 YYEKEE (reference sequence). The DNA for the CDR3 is TGTGCCAGCAGCACCCAACCCGATCAGCCCCAGCATTTT. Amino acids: CASSTQPDQPQHF.

DNA for the CDR3: TGTGCCACCAGCCCTGAAGGAGGACAGCAAGAGACCCAGTACTTC. This encodes CATSPEGGQQETQYF. This rearrangement joins TRBV15 to TRBJ2-5; TRBD1 might be the D (6 bases). Trimming left V 5 bases short and J 2 bases short, with 15 bases between. The CDR3 covers 15 residues. CDR1 is LNHNV and CDR2 is YYDKDF in the germline V gene (reference sequence).

The CDR3 reads CAIRQPSGNTIYF. The CDR3 DNA follows: TGTGCCATCAGACAGCCCTCTGGAAACACCATATATTTT. The chain links TRBV10-3 to TRBJ1-3, with D unresolved. The CDR3 consists of 13 residues. Between the trimmed V and J ends, which lost 6 bases and 0 bases, there was a span of 6 bases. From germline, CDR1 is ENHRY and CDR2 SYGVKD.

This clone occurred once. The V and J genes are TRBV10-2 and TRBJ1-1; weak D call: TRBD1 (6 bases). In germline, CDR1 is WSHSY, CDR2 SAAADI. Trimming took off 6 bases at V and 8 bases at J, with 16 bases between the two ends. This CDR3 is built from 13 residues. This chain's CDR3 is CASSQDSQREAFF. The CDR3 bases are TGCGCCAGCAGCCAGGACAGCCAACGAGAAGCTTTCTTT.

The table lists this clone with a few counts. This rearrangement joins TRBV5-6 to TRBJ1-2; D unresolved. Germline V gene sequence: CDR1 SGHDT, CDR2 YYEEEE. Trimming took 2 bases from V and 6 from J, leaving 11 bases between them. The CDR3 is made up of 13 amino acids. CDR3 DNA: TGTGCCAGCAGCTTATGGACCAATGATGGCTACACCTTC. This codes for CASSLWTNDGYTF.

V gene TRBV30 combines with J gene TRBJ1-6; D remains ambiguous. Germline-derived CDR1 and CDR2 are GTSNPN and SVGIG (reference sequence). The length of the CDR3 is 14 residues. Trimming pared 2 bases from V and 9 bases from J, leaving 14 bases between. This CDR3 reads CAWSLNRWSSPLHF. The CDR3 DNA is TGTGCCTGGAGTCTAAACCGCTGGAGTTCACCCCTCCACTTT.

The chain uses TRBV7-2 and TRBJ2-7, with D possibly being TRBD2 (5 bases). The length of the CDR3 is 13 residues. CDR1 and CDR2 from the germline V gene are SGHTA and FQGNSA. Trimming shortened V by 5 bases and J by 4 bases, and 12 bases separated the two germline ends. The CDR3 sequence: CASSLAIAYEQYF. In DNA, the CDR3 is TGTGCCAGCAGCCTCGCGATAGCGTACGAGCAGTACTTC.

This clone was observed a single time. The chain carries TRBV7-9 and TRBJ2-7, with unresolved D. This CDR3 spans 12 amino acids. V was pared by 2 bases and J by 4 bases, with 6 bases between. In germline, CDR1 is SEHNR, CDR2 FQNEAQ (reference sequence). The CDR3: CASSLSLYEQYF. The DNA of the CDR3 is TGTGCCAGCAGCTTATCTCTGTACGAGCAGTACTTC.

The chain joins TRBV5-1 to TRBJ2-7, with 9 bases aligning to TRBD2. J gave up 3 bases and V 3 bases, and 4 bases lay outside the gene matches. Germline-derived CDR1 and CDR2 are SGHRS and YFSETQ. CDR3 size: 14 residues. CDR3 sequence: CASSSTSGSYEQYF. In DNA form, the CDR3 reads TGCGCCAGCAGCTCGACTAGCGGCAGCTACGAGCAGTACTTC. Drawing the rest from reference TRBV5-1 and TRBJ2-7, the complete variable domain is KAGVTQTPRYLIKTRGQQVTLSCSPISGHRSVSWYQQTPGQGLQFLFEYFSETQRNKGNFPGRFSGRQFSNSRSEMNVSTLELGDSALYLCASSSTSGSYEQYFGPGTRLTVT.

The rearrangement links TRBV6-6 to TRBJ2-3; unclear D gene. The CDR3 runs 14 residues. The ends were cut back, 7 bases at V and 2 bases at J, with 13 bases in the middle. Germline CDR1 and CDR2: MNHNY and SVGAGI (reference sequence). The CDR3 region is CASKERGSTDTQYF. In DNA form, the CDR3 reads TGTGCCAGCAAGGAGCGAGGTTCCACAGATACGCAGTATTTT.

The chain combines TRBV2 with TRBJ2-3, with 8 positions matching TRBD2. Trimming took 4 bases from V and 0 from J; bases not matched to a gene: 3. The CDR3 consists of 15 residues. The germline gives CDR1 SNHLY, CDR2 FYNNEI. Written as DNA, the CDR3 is TGTGCCAGCAGTGCAGAGCGGGGGAGCACAGATACGCAGTATTTT. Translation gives CASSAERGSTDTQYF.

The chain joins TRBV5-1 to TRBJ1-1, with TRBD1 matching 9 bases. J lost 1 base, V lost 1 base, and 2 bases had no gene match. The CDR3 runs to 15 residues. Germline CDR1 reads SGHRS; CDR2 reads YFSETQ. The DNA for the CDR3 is TGCGCCAGCAGCTTGACGGGACAGGGGAACACTGAAGCTTTCTTT. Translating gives CASSLTGQGNTEAFF.

The CDR3 bases are TGCGCCAGCAGCCAACTAGCGGAGCAGTTCTTC. The encoded protein is CASSQLAEQFF. The chain has TRBV4-1 and TRBJ2-1; tentatively, D is TRBD2 (6 bases). Germline CDR1 is MGHRA and CDR2 is YSYEKL. The CDR3 totals 11 residues. V was pared by 2 bases and J by 10 bases, with 6 bases between.

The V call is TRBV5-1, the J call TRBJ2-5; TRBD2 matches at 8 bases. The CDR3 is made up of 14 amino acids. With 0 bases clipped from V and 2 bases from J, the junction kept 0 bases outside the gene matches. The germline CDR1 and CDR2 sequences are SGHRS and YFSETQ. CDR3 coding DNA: TGCGCCAGCAGCTTGGCTAGCGGGCAAGAGACCCAGTACTTC. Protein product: CASSLASGQETQYF.

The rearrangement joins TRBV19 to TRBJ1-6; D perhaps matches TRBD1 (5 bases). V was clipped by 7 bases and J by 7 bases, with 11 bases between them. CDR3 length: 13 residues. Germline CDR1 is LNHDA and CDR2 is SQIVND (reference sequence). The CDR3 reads CASKGQTNSPLHF. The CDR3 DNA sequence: TGTGCCAGTAAGGGGCAGACAAATTCACCCCTCCACTTT.

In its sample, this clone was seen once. CDR3 sequence reads: CATSRVPGPVPFF. The CDR3 nucleotides are TGTGCCACCAGCAGAGTACCGGGACCAGTCCCGTTCTTC. V is TRBV15 and J is TRBJ2-1; TRBD1 or TRBD2 may be the D gene (5 bases each). This CDR3 is built from 13 residues. CDR1 and CDR2 (germline): LNHNV, YYDKDF (reference sequence). The V end was cut by 1 base, the J end by 15 bases, with 16 bases between.

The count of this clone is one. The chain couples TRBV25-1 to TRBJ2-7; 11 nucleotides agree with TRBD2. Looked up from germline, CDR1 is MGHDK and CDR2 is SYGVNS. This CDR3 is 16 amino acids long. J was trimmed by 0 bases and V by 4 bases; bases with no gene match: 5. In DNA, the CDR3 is TGTGCCAGCAGTGTAAATAGCGGGAGGGACTCCTACGAGCAGTACTTC. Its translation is CASSVNSGRDSYEQYF.

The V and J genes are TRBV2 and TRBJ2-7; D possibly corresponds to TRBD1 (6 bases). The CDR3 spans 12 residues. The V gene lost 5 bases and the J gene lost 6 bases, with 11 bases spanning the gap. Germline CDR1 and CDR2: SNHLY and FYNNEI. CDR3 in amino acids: CASSFTGFEQYF. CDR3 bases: TGTGCCAGCAGTTTTACAGGGTTCGAGCAGTACTTC.

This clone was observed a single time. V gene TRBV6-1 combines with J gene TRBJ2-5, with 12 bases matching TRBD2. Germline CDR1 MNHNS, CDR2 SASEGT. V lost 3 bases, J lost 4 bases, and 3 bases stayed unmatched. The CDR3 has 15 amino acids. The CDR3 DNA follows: TGTGCCAGCAGTGACGGACTAGCGGGACGAGAGACCCAGTACTTC. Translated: CASSDGLAGRETQYF.

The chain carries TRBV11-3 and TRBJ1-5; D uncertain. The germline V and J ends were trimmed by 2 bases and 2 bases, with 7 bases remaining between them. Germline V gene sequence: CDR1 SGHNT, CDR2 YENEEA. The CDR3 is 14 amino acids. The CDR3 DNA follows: TGTGCCAGCAGCTTAAGGCGGGGCAATCAGCCCCAGCATTTT. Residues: CASSLRRGNQPQHF.

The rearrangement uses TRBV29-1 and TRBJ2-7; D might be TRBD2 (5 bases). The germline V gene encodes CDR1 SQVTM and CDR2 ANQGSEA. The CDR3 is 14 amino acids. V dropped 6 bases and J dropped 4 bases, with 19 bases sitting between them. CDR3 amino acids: CSVRSGVGRYEQYF. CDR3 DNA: TGCAGCGTGCGGTCCGGGGTGGGGAGATACGAGCAGTACTTC.

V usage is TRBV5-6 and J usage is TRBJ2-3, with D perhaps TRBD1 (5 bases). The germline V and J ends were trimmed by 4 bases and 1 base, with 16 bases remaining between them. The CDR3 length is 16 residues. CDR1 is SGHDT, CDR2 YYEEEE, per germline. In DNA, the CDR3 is TGTGCCAGCAGCCGCATCGTACAGGCGGGCACAGATACGCAGTATTTT. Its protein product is CASSRIVQAGTDTQYF.

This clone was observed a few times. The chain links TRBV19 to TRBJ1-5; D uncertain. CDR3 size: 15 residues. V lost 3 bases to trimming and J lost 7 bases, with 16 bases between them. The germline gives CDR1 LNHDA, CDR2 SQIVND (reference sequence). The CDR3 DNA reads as TGTGCCAGTAGTATCTCGGCAGTTGATGGCCAGCCCCAGCATTTT. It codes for CASSISAVDGQPQHF.